This entry describes one T cell receptor beta chain. Subsets obtained from CD4+ cells comprised CD45RA+ naive and CD45RA-negative memory cells. This sample is drawn from a study of shared clonotypes between healthy human individuals. Background on the study: Each donor's CD4 naive and CD4 memory cells filled three plates apiece, CD8 naive two, and CD8 memory one.

Researchers ran the assay at a deep level. How the authors handled the data: Filtering differed for immunoSEQ, which gave only junction sequences without quality scores. Repertoires were generated with immunoSEQ multiplex PCR, while TCRdb's copy carries only in-frame clones and drops some. The D gene and trimming were derived from the DNA, and the V and J assignments and clone size from that table. Found here are roughly 1,500,000 clones, approximately 98% of them singletons; the top ten hold about 0.45%. The CDR3 runs to 11 residues. V gave up 3 bases and J gave up 10 bases, with 9 bases separating them. Germline CDR1 reads SGHTA; CDR2 reads FQGNSA.

This clonotype was sampled from a man aged 25 to 45 in good health. The chain is built from TRBV7-2 and TRBJ2-5; D remains ambiguous. What was sequenced was naive CD4+ T cells sorted from blood. Subset indicated: CD45RA+ positively selected. CDR3 sequence: CASSLALGQYF. In DNA, the CDR3 is TGTGCCAGCAGCTTGGCCCTCGGCCAGTACTTC.